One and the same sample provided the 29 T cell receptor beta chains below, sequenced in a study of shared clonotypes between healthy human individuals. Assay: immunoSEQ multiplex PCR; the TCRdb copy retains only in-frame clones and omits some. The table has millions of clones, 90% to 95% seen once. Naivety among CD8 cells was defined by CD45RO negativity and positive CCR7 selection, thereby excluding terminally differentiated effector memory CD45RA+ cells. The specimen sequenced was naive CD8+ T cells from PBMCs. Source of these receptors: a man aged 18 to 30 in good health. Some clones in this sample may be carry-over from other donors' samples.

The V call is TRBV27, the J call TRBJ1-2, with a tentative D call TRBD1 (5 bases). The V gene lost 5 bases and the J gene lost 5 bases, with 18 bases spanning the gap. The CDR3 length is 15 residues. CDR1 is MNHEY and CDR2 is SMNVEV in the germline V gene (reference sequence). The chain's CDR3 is CASSNRAGQVYGYTF. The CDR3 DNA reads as TGTGCCAGCAGTAACCGGGCAGGGCAAGTATATGGCTACACCTTC.

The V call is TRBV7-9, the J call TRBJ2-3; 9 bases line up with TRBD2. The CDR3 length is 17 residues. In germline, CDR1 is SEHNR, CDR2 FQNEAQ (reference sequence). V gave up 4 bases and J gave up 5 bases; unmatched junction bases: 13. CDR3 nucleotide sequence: TGTGCCAGCAGCTCCTTGGGTTTAGCGGGAGAGTTAGATACGCAGTATTTT. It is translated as CASSSLGLAGELDTQYF.

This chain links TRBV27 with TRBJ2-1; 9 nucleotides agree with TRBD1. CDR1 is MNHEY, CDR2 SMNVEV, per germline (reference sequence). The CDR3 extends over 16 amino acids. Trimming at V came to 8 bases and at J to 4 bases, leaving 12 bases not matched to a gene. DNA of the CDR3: TGTGCCAGCGAGCCCCGCGGGACAGGGCTATACAATGAGCAGTTCTTC. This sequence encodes CASEPRGTGLYNEQFF.

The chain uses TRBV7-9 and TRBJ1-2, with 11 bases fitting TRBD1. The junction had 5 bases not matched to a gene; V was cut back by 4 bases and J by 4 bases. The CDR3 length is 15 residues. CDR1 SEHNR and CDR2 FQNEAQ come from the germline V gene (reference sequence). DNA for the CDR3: TGTGCCAGCAGCTCGAGGACAGGGGGCGCCTATGGCTACACCTTC. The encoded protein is CASSSRTGGAYGYTF.

The CDR3 DNA reads TGTGCCAGCACCCCAGGAGGGGTTTCGGGAGAGCAGTACTTC. Amino acid sequence: CASTPGGVSGEQYF. This rearrangement joins TRBV27 to TRBJ2-7; D is possibly TRBD2 (6 bases). Germline CDR1 MNHEY, CDR2 SMNVEV (reference sequence). The ends were cut back, 7 bases at V and 7 bases at J, with 20 bases in the middle. The length of the CDR3 is 14 residues.

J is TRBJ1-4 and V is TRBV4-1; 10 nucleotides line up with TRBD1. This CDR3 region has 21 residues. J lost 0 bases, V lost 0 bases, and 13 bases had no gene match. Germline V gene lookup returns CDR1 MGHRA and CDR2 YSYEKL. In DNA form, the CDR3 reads TGCGCCAGCAGCCAAGAGAGGGCCCTCGGGACAGGGGATCCAACTAATGAAAAACTGTTTTTT. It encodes CASSQERALGTGDPTNEKLFF.

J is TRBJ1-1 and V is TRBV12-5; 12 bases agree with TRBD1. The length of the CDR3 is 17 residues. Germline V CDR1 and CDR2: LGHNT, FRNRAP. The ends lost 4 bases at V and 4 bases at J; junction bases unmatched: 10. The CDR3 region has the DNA TGTGCTAGTGGTTCGTCCCGGGACAGGGGGCAAGGCACTGAAGCTTTCTTT. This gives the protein CASGSSRDRGQGTEAFF.

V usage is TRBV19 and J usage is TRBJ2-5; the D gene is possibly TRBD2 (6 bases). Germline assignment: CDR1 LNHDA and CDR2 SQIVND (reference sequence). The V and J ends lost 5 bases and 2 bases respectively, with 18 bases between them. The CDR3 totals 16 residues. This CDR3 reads CASSPSPPGRQETQYF. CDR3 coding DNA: TGTGCCAGTAGTCCCTCCCCCCCGGGGAGGCAAGAGACCCAGTACTTC.

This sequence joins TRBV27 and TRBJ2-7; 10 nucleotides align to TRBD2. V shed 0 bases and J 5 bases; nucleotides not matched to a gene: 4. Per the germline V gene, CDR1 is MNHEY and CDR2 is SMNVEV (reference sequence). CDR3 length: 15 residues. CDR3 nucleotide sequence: TGTGCCAGCAGTTTATCGGCTAGCGGGAGCAACGAGCAGTACTTC. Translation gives CASSLSASGSNEQYF.

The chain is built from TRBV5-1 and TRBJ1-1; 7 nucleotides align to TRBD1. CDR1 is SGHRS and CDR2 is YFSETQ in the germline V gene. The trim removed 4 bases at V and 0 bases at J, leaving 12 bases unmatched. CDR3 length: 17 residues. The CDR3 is CASSVKGQPRLNTEAFF. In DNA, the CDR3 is TGCGCCAGCAGCGTGAAGGGACAGCCAAGACTGAACACTGAAGCTTTCTTT.

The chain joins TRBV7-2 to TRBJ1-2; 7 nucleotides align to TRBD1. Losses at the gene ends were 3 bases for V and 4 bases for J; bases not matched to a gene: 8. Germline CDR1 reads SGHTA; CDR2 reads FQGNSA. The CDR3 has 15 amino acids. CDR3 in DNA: TGTGCCAGCAGCTTTGGGACAGAGACTTTCTATGGCTACACCTTC. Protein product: CASSFGTETFYGYTF.

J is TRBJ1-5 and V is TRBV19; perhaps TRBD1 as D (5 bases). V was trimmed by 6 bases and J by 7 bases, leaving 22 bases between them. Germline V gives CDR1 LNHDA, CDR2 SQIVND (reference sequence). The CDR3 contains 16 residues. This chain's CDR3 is CASRRGALVKRQPQHF. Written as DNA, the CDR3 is TGTGCCAGTAGAAGAGGGGCTCTAGTTAAAAGGCAGCCCCAGCATTTT.

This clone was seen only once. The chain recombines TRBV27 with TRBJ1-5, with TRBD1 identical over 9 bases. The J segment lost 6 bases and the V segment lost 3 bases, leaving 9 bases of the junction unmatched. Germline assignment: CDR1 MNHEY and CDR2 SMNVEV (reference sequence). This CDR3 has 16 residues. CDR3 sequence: CASSFAGTGLGQPQHF. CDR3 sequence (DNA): TGTGCCAGCAGTTTCGCCGGGACAGGGTTGGGTCAGCCCCAGCATTTT.

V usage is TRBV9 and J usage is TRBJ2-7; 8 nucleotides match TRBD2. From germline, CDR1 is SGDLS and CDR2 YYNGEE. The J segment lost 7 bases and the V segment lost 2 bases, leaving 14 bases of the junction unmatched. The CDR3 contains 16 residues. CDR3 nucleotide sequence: TGTGCCAGCAGCGTGTCACAAACCGGGACTAGGACGGAGCAGTACTTC. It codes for CASSVSQTGTRTEQYF.

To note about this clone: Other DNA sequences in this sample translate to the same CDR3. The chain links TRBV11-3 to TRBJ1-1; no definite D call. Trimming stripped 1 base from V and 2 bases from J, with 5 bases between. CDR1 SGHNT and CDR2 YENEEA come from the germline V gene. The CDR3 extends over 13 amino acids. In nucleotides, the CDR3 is TGTGCCAGCAGCTTAGGAGACAACACTGAAGCTTTCTTT. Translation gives CASSLGDNTEAFF.

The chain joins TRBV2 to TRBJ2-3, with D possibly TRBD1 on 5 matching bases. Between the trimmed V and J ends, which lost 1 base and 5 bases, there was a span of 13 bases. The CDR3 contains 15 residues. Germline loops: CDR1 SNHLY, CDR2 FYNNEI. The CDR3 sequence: CASSEVRASVDTQYF. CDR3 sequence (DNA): TGTGCCAGCAGTGAAGTCAGGGCGTCTGTAGATACGCAGTATTTT.

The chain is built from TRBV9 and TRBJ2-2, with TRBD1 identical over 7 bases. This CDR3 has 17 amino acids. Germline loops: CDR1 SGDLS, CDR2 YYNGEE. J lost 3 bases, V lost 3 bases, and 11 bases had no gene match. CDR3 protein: CASSAPRQGSDTGELFF. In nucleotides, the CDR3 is TGTGCCAGCAGCGCACCCCGACAGGGCTCGGACACCGGGGAGCTGTTTTTT.

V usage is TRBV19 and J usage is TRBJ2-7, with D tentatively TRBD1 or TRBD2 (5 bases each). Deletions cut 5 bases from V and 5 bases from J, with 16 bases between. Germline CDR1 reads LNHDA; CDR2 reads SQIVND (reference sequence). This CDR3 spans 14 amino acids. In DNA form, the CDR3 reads TGTGCCAGTAGTTTAAGAGAGGGGTACCACGAGCAGTACTTC. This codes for CASSLREGYHEQYF.

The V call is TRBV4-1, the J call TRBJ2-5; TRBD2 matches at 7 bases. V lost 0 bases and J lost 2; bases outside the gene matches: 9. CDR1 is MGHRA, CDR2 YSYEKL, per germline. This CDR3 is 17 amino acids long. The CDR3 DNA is TGCGCCAGCAGCCAAGAGAGCCAGGGACTACAACAAGAGACCCAGTACTTC. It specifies CASSQESQGLQQETQYF.

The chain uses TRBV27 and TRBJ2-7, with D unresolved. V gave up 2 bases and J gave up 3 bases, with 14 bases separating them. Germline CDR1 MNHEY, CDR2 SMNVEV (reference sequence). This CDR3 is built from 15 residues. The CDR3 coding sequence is TGTGCCAGCAGTTTAGGAACCGGGCCCCACTACGAGCAGTACTTC. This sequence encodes CASSLGTGPHYEQYF.

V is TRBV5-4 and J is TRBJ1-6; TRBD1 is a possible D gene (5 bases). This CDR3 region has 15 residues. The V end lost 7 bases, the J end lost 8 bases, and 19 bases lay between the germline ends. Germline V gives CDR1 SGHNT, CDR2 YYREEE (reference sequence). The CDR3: CASRTTGTDHSPLHF. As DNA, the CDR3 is TGTGCCAGCCGCACTACCGGGACGGATCATTCACCCCTCCACTTT. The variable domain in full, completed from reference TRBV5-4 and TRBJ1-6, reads ETGVTQSPTHLIKTRGQQVTLRCSSQSGHNTVSWYQQALGQGPQFIFQYYREEENGRGNFPPRFSGLQFPNYSSELNVNALELDDSALYLCASRTTGTDHSPLHFGNGTRLTVT.

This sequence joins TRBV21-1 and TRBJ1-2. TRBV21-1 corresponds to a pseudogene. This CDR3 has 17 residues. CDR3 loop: CASSKRDEIEGGYGYTF. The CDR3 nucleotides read TGTGCCAGCAGCAAGAGGGACGAAATCGAGGGGGGCTATGGCTACACCTTC.

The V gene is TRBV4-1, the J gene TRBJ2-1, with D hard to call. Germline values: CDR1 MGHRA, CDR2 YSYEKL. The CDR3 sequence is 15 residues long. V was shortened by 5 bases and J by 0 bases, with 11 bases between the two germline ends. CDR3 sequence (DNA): TGCGCCAGCAGCAAAAAGGAGAGCTCCTACAATGAGCAGTTCTTC. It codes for CASSKKESSYNEQFF.

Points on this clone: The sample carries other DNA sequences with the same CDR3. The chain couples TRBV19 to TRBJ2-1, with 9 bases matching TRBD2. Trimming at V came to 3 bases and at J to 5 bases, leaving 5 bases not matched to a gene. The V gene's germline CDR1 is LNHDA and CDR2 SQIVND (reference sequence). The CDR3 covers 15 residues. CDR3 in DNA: TGTGCCAGTAGTATCGGCCTAGCGGGGAACAATGAGCAGTTCTTC. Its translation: CASSIGLAGNNEQFF.

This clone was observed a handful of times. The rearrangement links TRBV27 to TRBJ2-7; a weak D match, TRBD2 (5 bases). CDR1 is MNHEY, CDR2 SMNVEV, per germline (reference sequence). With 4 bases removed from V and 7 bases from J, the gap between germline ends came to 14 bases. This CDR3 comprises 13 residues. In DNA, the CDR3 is TGTGCCAGCAGTTCAAGGCCTACGGGAGAGCAGTACTTC. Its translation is CASSSRPTGEQYF.

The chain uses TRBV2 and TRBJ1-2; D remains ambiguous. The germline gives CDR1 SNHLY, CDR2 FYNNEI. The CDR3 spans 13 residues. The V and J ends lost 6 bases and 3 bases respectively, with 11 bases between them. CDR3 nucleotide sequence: TGTGCCAGCAGAGGAGCGCAGGACTATGGCTACACCTTC. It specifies CASRGAQDYGYTF.

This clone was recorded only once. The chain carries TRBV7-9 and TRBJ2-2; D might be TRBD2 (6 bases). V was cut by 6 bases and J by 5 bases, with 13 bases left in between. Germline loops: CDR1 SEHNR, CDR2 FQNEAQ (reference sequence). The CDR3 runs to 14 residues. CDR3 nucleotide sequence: TGTGCCAGCAGTCCCCCGGGGAGGACCGGGGAGCTGTTTTTT. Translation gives CASSPPGRTGELFF.

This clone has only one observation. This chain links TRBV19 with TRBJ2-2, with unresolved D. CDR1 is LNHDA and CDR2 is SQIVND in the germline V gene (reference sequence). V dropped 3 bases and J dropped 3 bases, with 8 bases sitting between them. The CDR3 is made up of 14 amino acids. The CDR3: CASSIQADTGELFF. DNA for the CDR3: TGTGCCAGTAGTATCCAGGCGGACACCGGGGAGCTGTTTTTT. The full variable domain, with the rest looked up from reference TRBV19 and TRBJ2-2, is DGGITQSPKYLFRKEGQNVTLSCEQNLNHDAMYWYRQDPGQGLRLIYYSQIVNDFQKGDIAEGYSVSREKKESFPLTVTSAQKNPTAFYLCASSIQADTGELFFGEGSRLTVL.

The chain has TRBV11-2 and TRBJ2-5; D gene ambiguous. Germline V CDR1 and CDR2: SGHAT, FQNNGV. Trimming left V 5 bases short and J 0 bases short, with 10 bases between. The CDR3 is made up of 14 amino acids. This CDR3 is CASSKLQYQETQYF. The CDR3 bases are TGTGCCAGCAGCAAGTTACAGTACCAAGAGACCCAGTACTTC.